The 27 T cell receptor beta chains given below trace back to one sample, sequenced in a study of T-cell reconstitution after alpha-beta-depleted transplantation in children. Unique molecular identifiers tagged the TCRbeta library. MiXCR was run by TCRdb on the PCR reads, yielding one entry per CDR3 protein. The sample yields approximately 980,000 distinct CDR3 sequences, around 30% seen once. This material consisted of PBMCs, mostly from graft donor cells, taken 360 days after TCRalphabeta/CD19-depleted stem cell transplant. These receptor sequences come from a boy younger than two who had a stem cell transplant for SCID, so the T cells may come from the graft donor.

The CDR3 nucleotides are TGTGCCAGCAGTTTCGAGCAGCGAGGGCCTGAGCAGTACTTC. This sequence encodes CASSFEQRGPEQYF. The rearrangement joins TRBV12-3 or TRBV12-4 to TRBJ2-7, with TRBD2 as a possible D gene (5 bases). V was pared by 3 bases and J by 7 bases, with 16 bases between. This CDR3 has 14 amino acids.

The table lists this clonotype with a few counts. The chain combines TRBV7-2 with TRBJ1-1; 11 bases agree with TRBD1. The J segment lost 9 bases and the V segment lost 6 bases, leaving 15 bases of the junction unmatched. There are 16 residues in the CDR3. Germline V gene data show CDR1 as SGHTA and CDR2 as FQGNSA. Here the CDR3 DNA reads TGTGCCAGCAGGAAGCCCGGGACAGGGGGACTTCGGAAAGCTTTCTTT. This codes for CASRKPGTGGLRKAFF.

This clonotype was counted many times. This chain uses TRBV2 with TRBJ2-7; possibly TRBD1 for D (5 bases). The CDR3 runs 11 residues. Germline assignment: CDR1 SNHLY and CDR2 FYNNEI. The germline V and J ends were trimmed by 4 bases and 5 bases, with 6 bases remaining between them. The CDR3 nucleotides read TGTGCCAGCAGTGCAGGGAACGAGCAGTACTTC. This codes for CASSAGNEQYF.

The chain carries TRBV7-2 and TRBJ2-5, with D tentatively TRBD1 (6 bases). Germline V gene data show CDR1 as SGHTA and CDR2 as FQGNSA. Trimming cost V 5 bases and J 3 bases, with 16 bases left between them. This CDR3 has 15 amino acids. The CDR3 is CASSPYGTSKETQYF. DNA for the CDR3: TGTGCCAGCAGCCCTTACGGGACATCTAAAGAGACCCAGTACTTC.

Only a few counts were recorded for this clonotype. The chain joins TRBV7-2 to TRBJ2-5; tentative D call: TRBD2 (5 bases). CDR1 is SGHTA and CDR2 is FQGNSA in the germline V gene. Trimming took off 1 base at V and 2 bases at J, with 14 bases between the two ends. CDR3 size: 16 residues. The CDR3 DNA reads as TGTGCCAGCAGCTTAGTGGGAGACACCCTACAAGAGACCCAGTACTTC. It yields the protein CASSLVGDTLQETQYF. Looking up the rest from reference TRBV7-2 and TRBJ2-5 gives the full variable domain: GAGVSQSPSNKVTEKGKDVELRCDPISGHTALYWYRQSLGQGLEFLIYFQGNSAPDKSGLPSDRFSAERTGGSVSTLTIQRTQQEDSAVYLCASSLVGDTLQETQYFGPGTRLLVL.

On this clonotype: The junction departs from germline at one end; a sequencing error may be responsible. The chain joins TRBV28 to TRBJ2-7; 10 nucleotides agree with TRBD2. The CDR3 is 12 residues long. Germline CDR1 reads MDHEN; CDR2 reads SYDVKM. This CDR3 reads CASSRTTGLAHF. In DNA, the CDR3 is TGTGCCAGCAGTCGGACGACGGGACTAGCGCACTTC.

This clonotype has only a few counts. This chain links TRBV6-1 with TRBJ2-2, with D tentatively TRBD1 (6 bases). CDR3 length: 15 amino acids. Trimming removed 6 bases from V and 3 bases from J, with 14 bases in between. Germline CDR1 MNHNS, CDR2 SASEGT. The DNA of the CDR3 is TGTGCCAGCAGCAGACAGGCCCTCCACACCGGGGAGCTGTTTTTT. This codes for CASSRQALHTGELFF.

The chain uses TRBV24-1 and TRBJ2-6; D remains ambiguous. CDR1 and CDR2 (germline): KGHDR, SFDVKD. The V end lost 4 bases, the J end lost 2 bases, and 8 bases lay between the germline ends. The CDR3 is made up of 15 amino acids. This CDR3 reads CATSDTATGANVLTF. Written as DNA, the CDR3 is TGTGCCACCAGTGACACAGCTACTGGGGCCAACGTCCTGACTTTC.

This clonotype occurred a few times. The chain couples TRBV5-1 to TRBJ1-1; a possible D gene is TRBD1 (5 bases). Germline V CDR1 and CDR2: SGHRS, YFSETQ. CDR3 length equals 14 residues. The germline V and J ends were trimmed by 2 bases and 4 bases, with 12 bases remaining between them. CDR3 DNA sequence: TGCGCCAGCAGCTTACAGGAGCGGACCACTGAAGCTTTCTTT. Its translation: CASSLQERTTEAFF.

This clonotype turned up a few times. CDR3 in amino acids: CASSQDPMAYYGYTF. CDR3 DNA sequence: TGCGCCAGCAGCCAAGATCCCATGGCTTACTATGGCTACACCTTC. This chain connects TRBV4-1 to TRBJ1-2; no reliable D call. Deletions cut 0 bases from V and 3 bases from J, with 11 bases between. This CDR3 has 15 residues. Germline lookup yields CDR1 MGHRA and CDR2 YSYEKL.

The V and J genes are TRBV11-2 and TRBJ1-1, with 10 bases matching TRBD1. The CDR3 covers 18 residues. Germline lookup yields CDR1 SGHAT and CDR2 FQNNGV. Losses at the gene ends were 2 bases for V and 1 base for J; bases not matched to a gene: 10. CDR3: CASSLTRQGAGGNTEAFF. In DNA, the CDR3 is TGTGCCAGCAGCTTAACTCGACAGGGGGCCGGGGGGAACACTGAAGCTTTCTTT.

There are a few counts of this clonotype. This sequence joins TRBV20-1 and TRBJ2-1; no definite D call. V was cut by 0 bases and J by 7 bases, with 7 bases left in between. The CDR3 runs to 12 residues. Germline assignment: CDR1 DFQATT and CDR2 SNEGSKA (reference sequence). The CDR3 sequence: CSARDSPNEQFF. CDR3 bases: TGCAGTGCTAGAGATTCACCTAATGAGCAGTTCTTC.

The chain links TRBV4-2 to TRBJ1-1; tentative D call: TRBD1 (5 bases). Trimming removed 4 bases at V and 0 bases at J, with 12 bases between. Germline CDR1 and CDR2: LGHNA and YNFKEQ. This CDR3 is built from 15 residues. The CDR3 sequence is CASSRTAGLNTEAFF. The CDR3 nucleotides are TGTGCCAGCAGCCGAACAGCGGGACTGAACACTGAAGCTTTCTTT.

J is TRBJ2-1 and V is TRBV28; 11 bases fit TRBD2. Germline V gene sequence: CDR1 MDHEN, CDR2 SYDVKM. V dropped 6 bases and J dropped 5; count of bases not matched to a gene: 12. This CDR3 comprises 17 residues. The CDR3 protein is CASSPGVAGGYDNEQFF. CDR3 nucleotide sequence: TGTGCCAGCAGCCCCGGGGTAGCGGGAGGGTACGACAATGAGCAGTTCTTC.

Only a few counts were recorded for this clonotype. The chain uses TRBV6-5 and TRBJ2-5; D is unresolved. The CDR3 consists of 18 residues. The germline V gene encodes CDR1 MNHEY and CDR2 SVGAGI. V lost 2 bases and J lost 1, with 20 bases in between. The CDR3, as DNA: TGTGCCAGCAGTTACGATGGGGTACGGCTTCCGTCCCAAGAGACCCAGTACTTC. Translating it yields CASSYDGVRLPSQETQYF.

The V call is TRBV12-3 or TRBV12-4, the J call TRBJ2-3; 10 nucleotides match TRBD1. V trimming: 3 bases; J trimming: 7 bases; junction bases outside the gene matches: 7. The CDR3 extends over 15 amino acids. For the CDR3, the DNA is TGTGCCAGCAGTTTTCAGAGGACAGGGGGAAATACGCAGTATTTT. It is translated as CASSFQRTGGNTQYF.

This clonotype appeared a few times. V usage is TRBV5-1 and J usage is TRBJ2-7; D possibly matches TRBD1 or TRBD2 (5 bases each). The CDR3 is 13 amino acids. From germline, CDR1 is SGHRS and CDR2 YFSETQ. Trimming removed 8 bases from V and 3 bases from J, with 15 bases in between. Here the CDR3 DNA reads TGCGCCAGTCGCCTGGGGACGGACTACGAGCAGTACTTC. This codes for CASRLGTDYEQYF.

In its sample, this clonotype was seen a few times. The CDR3 here is CASSITRGRETQYF. The CDR3 DNA is TGTGCCAGCAGTATAACCAGGGGAAGGGAGACCCAGTACTTC. V usage is TRBV12-3 or TRBV12-4 and J usage is TRBJ2-5; possibly TRBD1 for D (6 bases). CDR3 length: 14 residues. Trimming stripped 5 bases from V and 5 bases from J, with 15 bases between.

The genes are TRBV5-6 and TRBJ1-1, with TRBD1 identical over 8 bases. Germline V gene data show CDR1 as SGHDT and CDR2 as YYEEEE. J was trimmed by 3 bases and V by 4 bases; bases with no gene match: 5. This CDR3 region has 14 residues. The CDR3, as DNA: TGTGCCAGCAGCAACCTGGACAGGGACACTGAAGCTTTCTTT. This translates into CASSNLDRDTEAFF.

The chain is built from TRBV7-6 and TRBJ2-5; D possibly uses TRBD1 or TRBD2 (5 bases each). The CDR3 contains 14 residues. In germline, CDR1 is SGHVS, CDR2 FNYEAQ. The V end was cut by 2 bases, the J end by 5 bases, with 12 bases between. The CDR3 loop is CASSLPGARETQYF. The CDR3 region has the DNA TGTGCCAGCAGCTTACCCGGGGCTAGGGAGACCCAGTACTTC. The full variable domain, its missing parts supplied by reference TRBV7-6 and TRBJ2-5, is GAGVSQSPRYKVTKRGQDVALRCDPISGHVSLYWYRQALGQGPEFLTYFNYEAQQDKSGLPNDRFSAERPEGSISTLTIQRTEQRDSAMYRCASSLPGARETQYFGPGTRLLVL.

The chain recombines TRBV5-1 with TRBJ2-3, with D perhaps TRBD1 or TRBD2 (5 bases each). The CDR3 spans 16 residues. V was shortened by 4 bases and J by 0 bases, with 15 bases between the two germline ends. Germline-derived CDR1 and CDR2 are SGHRS and YFSETQ. The CDR3 here is CASSRGTAPSTDTQYF. The CDR3 DNA reads as TGCGCCAGCAGCAGAGGGACGGCTCCTAGCACAGATACGCAGTATTTT.

This clonotype occurred a few times. J is TRBJ2-1 and V is TRBV12-3 or TRBV12-4; D might be TRBD1 (6 bases). The CDR3 totals 14 residues. V lost 4 bases and J lost 4, with 11 bases in between. The CDR3 sequence: CASSSQDRYNEQFF. Here the CDR3 DNA reads TGTGCCAGCAGTTCCCAGGACAGATACAATGAGCAGTTCTTC.

The chain uses TRBV12-3 or TRBV12-4 and TRBJ2-3; TRBD2 matches at 9 bases. With 7 bases clipped from V and 4 bases from J, the junction kept 12 bases outside the gene matches. CDR3 length: 16 amino acids. Written as DNA, the CDR3 is TGTGCCAGCACCCTGGCGGCGGGGGGGTTGGCAGATACGCAGTATTTT. As protein: CASTLAAGGLADTQYF.

The chain links TRBV12-3 or TRBV12-4 to TRBJ1-1; tentative D call: TRBD1 (5 bases). V was pared by 2 bases and J by 0 bases, with 19 bases between. The CDR3 spans 18 residues. DNA for the CDR3: TGTGCCAGCAGTTTAATCCGGTCCCTTAGGGGCATGAACACTGAAGCTTTCTTT. This translates into CASSLIRSLRGMNTEAFF.

This rearrangement joins TRBV14 to TRBJ2-5; D might be TRBD1 or TRBD2, each matching 5 bases. The ends were cut back, 1 base at V and 7 bases at J, with 10 bases in the middle. CDR1 and CDR2 (germline): SGHDN, FVKESK. The CDR3 contains 13 residues. For the CDR3, the DNA is TGTGCCAGCAGCCAAGGAGGGGCGAGGACCCAGTACTTC. Translated: CASSQGGARTQYF.

The gene calls are TRBV29-1 and TRBJ2-4; D not certain. V was clipped by 5 bases and J by 0 bases, with 11 bases between them. Looked up from germline, CDR1 is SQVTM and CDR2 is ANQGSEA. The CDR3 covers 14 residues. The DNA for the CDR3 is TGCAGCGTTAAAGTCCTTATAGCCAAAAACATTCAGTACTTC. Translation: CSVKVLIAKNIQYF.

A few counts support this clonotype. This rearrangement joins TRBV7-9 to TRBJ2-7; 7 bases agree with TRBD1. This CDR3 is 12 amino acids long. J gave up 4 bases and V 9 bases, and 6 bases lay outside the gene matches. From germline, CDR1 is SEHNR and CDR2 FQNEAQ (reference sequence). CDR3 nucleotide sequence: TGTGCCAGTACAGGGGTACGGTACGAGCAGTACTTC. As protein: CASTGVRYEQYF.